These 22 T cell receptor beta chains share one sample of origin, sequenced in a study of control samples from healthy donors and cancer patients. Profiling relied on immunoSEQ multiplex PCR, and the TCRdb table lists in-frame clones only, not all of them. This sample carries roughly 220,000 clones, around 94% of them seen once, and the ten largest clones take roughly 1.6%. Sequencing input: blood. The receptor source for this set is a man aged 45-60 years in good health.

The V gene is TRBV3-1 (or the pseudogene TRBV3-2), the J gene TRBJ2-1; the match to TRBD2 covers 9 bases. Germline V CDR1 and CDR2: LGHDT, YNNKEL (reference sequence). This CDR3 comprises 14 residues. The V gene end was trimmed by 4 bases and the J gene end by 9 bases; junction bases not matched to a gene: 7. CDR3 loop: CASSRAGGHGEQFF. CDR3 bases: TGTGCCAGCAGCCGGGCGGGGGGGCATGGTGAGCAGTTCTTC.

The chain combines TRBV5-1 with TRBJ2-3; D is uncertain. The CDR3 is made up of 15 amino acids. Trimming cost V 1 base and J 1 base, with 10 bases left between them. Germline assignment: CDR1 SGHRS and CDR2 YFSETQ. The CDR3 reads CASSLSPLGTDTQYF. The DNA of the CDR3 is TGCGCCAGCAGCTTGAGTCCTCTCGGCACAGATACGCAGTATTTT.

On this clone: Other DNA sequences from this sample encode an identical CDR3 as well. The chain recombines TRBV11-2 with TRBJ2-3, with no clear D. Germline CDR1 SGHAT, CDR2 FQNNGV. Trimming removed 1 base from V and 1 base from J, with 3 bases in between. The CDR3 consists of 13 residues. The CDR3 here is CASSLAGTDTQYF. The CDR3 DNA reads TGTGCCAGCAGCTTAGCGGGCACAGATACGCAGTATTTT.

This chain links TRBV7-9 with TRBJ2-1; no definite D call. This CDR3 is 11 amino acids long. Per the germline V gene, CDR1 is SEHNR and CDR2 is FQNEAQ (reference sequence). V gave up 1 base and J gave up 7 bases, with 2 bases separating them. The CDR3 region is CASSLGNEQFF. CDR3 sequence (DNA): TGTGCCAGCAGCTTAGGTAATGAGCAGTTCTTC.

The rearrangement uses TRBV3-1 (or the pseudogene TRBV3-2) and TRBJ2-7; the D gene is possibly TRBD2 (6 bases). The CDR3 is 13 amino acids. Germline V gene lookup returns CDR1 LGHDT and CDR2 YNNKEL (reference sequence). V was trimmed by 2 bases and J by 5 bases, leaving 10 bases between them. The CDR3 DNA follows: TGTGCCAGCAGCCAAACGGGAGAGAACGAGCAGTACGTC. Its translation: CASSQTGENEQYV.

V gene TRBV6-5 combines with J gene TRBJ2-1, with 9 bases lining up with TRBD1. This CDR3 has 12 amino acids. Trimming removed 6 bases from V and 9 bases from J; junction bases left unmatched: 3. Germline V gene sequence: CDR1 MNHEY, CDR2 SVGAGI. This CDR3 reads CASRGQGLEQFF. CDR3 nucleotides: TGTGCCAGCAGAGGACAGGGGCTTGAGCAGTTCTTC.

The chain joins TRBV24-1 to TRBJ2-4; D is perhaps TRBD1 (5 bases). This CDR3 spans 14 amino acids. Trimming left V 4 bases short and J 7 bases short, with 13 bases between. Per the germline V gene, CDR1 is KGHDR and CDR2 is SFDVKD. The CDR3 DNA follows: TGTGCCACCAGTGAAGGGGAAACGAGGAACATTCAGTACTTC. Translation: CATSEGETRNIQYF.

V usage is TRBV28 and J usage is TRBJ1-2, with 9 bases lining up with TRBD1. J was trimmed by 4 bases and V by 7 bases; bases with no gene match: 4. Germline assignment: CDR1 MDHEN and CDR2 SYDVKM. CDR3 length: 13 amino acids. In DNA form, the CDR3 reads TGTGCCAGCAAACAGGGGGCCGTCTATGGCTACACCTTC. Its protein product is CASKQGAVYGYTF.

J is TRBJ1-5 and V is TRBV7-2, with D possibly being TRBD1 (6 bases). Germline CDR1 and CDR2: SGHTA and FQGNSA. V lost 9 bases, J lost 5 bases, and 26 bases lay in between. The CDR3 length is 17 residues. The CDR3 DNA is TGTGCCAGTAGTCATGGGGGGGCGCGGGGGAGGTATCAGCCCCAGCATTTT. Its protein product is CASSHGGARGRYQPQHF.

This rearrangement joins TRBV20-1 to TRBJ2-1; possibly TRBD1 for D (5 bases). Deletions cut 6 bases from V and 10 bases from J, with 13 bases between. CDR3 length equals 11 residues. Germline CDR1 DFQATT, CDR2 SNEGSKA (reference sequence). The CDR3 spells CSAPPTAEQFF. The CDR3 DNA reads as TGCAGTGCCCCCCCGACAGCCGAGCAGTTCTTC.

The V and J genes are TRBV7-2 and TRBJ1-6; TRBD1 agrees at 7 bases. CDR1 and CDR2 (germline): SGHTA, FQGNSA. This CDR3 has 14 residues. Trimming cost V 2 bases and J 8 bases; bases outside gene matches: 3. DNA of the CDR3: TGTGCCAGCAGCTTATTCGACAGGGATTCACCCCTCCACTTT. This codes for CASSLFDRDSPLHF. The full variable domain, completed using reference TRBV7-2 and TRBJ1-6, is GAGVSQSPSNKVTEKGKDVELRCDPISGHTALYWYRQSLGQGLEFLIYFQGNSAPDKSGLPSDRFSAERTGGSVSTLTIQRTQQEDSAVYLCASSLFDRDSPLHFGNGTRLTVT.

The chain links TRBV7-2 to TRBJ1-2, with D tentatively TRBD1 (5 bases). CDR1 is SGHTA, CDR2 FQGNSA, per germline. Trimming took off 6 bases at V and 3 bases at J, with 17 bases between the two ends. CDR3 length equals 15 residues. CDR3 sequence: CASSSNSLGDYGYTF. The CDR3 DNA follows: TGTGCCAGCAGTTCCAACTCCTTAGGGGACTATGGCTACACCTTC. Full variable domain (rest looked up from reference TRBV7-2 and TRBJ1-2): GAGVSQSPSNKVTEKGKDVELRCDPISGHTALYWYRQSLGQGLEFLIYFQGNSAPDKSGLPSDRFSAERTGGSVSTLTIQRTQQEDSAVYLCASSSNSLGDYGYTFGSGTRLTVV.

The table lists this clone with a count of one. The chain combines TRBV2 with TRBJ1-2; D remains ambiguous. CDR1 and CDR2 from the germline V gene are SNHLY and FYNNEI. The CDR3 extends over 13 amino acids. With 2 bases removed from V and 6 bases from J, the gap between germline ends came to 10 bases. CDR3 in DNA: TGTGCCAGCAGTGAAAGGGCAGGACATGGCTACACCTTC. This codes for CASSERAGHGYTF.

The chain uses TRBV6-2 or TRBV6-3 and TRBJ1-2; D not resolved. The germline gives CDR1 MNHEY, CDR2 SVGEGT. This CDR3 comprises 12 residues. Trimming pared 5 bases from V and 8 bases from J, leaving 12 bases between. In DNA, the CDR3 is TGTGCCAGCAGTACGACCGCGGCCGGCTACACCTTC. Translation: CASSTTAAGYTF.

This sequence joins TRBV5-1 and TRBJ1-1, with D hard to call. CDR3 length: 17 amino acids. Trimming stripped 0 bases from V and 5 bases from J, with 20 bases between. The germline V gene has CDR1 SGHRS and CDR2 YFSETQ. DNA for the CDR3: TGCGCCAGCAGCTTGGATCCGGTAGGGTCACACTTAACTGAAGCTTTCTTT. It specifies CASSLDPVGSHLTEAFF.

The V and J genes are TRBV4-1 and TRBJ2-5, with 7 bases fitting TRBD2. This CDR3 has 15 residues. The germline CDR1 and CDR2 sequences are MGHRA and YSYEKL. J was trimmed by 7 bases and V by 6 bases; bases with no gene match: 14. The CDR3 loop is CASSMSGDLYGTQYF. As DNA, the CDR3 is TGCGCCAGCAGTATGAGCGGGGACCTTTATGGGACCCAGTACTTC.

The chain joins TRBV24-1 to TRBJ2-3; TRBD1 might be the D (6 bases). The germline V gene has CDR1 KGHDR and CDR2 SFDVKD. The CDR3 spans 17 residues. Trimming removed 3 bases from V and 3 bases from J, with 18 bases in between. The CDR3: CATSDPMGPGVTDTQYF. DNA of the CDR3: TGTGCCACCAGTGATCCGATGGGGCCAGGGGTAACAGATACGCAGTATTTT.

CDR3 nucleotides: TGTGCCAGTGGCTCGATCGGGGTTCCTGATCAGCCCCAGCATTTT. The encoded protein is CASGSIGVPDQPQHF. This rearrangement joins TRBV19 to TRBJ1-5; no reliable D call. The germline gives CDR1 LNHDA, CDR2 SQIVND (reference sequence). V dropped 8 bases and J dropped 5 bases, with 19 bases sitting between them. This CDR3 is 15 amino acids long.

This CDR3 reads CASGTEVSQPQHF. CDR3 in DNA: TGTGCCAGCGGAACAGAGGTATCGCAGCCCCAGCATTTT. The V call is TRBV27, the J call TRBJ1-5; D is unresolved. The germline CDR1 and CDR2 sequences are MNHEY and SMNVEV (reference sequence). The CDR3 consists of 13 residues. V lost 8 bases and J 7 bases, leaving 15 bases between the germline ends.

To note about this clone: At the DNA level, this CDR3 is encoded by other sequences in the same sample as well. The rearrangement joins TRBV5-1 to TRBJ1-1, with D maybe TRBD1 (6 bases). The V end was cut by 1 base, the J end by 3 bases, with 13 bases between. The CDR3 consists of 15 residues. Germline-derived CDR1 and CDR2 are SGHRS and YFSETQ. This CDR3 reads CASSLYPGGDTEAFF. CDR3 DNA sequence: TGCGCCAGCAGCTTGTACCCGGGGGGCGACACTGAAGCTTTCTTT.

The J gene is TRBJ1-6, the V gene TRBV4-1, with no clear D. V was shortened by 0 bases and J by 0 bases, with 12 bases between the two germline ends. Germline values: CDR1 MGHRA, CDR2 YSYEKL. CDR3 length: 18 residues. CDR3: CASSQEGGESSYNSPLHF. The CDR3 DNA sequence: TGCGCCAGCAGCCAAGAAGGTGGGGAAAGCTCCTATAATTCACCCCTCCACTTT.

CDR3 nucleotide sequence: TGTGCCTGGACTGAGGACTCGGTTAATGAAAAACTGTTTTTT. Its translation is CAWTEDSVNEKLFF. The chain employs TRBV30 and TRBJ1-4; D remains ambiguous. The ends were cut back, 4 bases at V and 4 bases at J, with 13 bases in the middle. CDR1 is GTSNPN, CDR2 SVGIG, per germline (reference sequence). This CDR3 has 14 amino acids.